The 28 T cell receptor beta chains reported below all come from one sample, sequenced in a study of long-term antiretroviral therapy in people with HIV. Survey level was the resolution at which the v3.0 immunoSEQ assay ran. TCRdb keeps only in-frame clones here, not all; method: immunoSEQ multiplex PCR. The sample has fewer than 20,000 clones, approximately 81% seen once. The sample here was unsorted PBMCs, taken 0.3 years after starting antiretroviral therapy. These receptor sequences come from a woman aged 50 to 60 with HIV.

This clone was observed once. The genes are TRBV5-4 and TRBJ2-4; 12 bases are a match to TRBD1. CDR1 is SGHNT and CDR2 is YYREEE in the germline V gene (reference sequence). The trim removed 3 bases at V and 9 bases at J, leaving 4 bases unmatched. The CDR3 loop spans 14 amino acids. The CDR3 DNA is TGTGCCAGCAGCTCGGGACAGGGGGCTGGCATTCAGTACTTC. It codes for CASSSGQGAGIQYF.

The chain combines TRBV19 with TRBJ2-3; D is unclear. Germline lookup yields CDR1 LNHDA and CDR2 SQIVND (reference sequence). Trimming shortened V by 4 bases and J by 0 bases, and 11 bases separated the two germline ends. This CDR3 region has 15 residues. The CDR3 reads CASSSIGTSTDTQYF. CDR3 coding DNA: TGTGCCAGTAGTAGTATAGGAACTAGCACAGATACGCAGTATTTT.

This sequence joins TRBV19 and TRBJ2-7; TRBD1 agrees at 7 bases. CDR3 length equals 14 residues. V was pared by 7 bases and J by 0 bases, with 6 bases of the junction left unmatched. CDR1 and CDR2 (germline): LNHDA, SQIVND (reference sequence). This CDR3 reads CASIKGASSYEQYV. The CDR3, as DNA: TGTGCCAGTATAAAGGGGGCTAGCTCCTACGAGCAGTACGTC.

The chain recombines TRBV5-1 with TRBJ2-3; 8 nucleotides agree with TRBD1. CDR3 length equals 15 residues. The V segment lost 3 bases and the J segment 4 bases; nucleotides outside the gene matches: 7. CDR1 SGHRS and CDR2 YFSETQ come from the germline V gene. CDR3 coding DNA: TGCGCCAGCAGCTCCGGACAGGGTTGGGCAGATACGCAGTATTTT. Translating it yields CASSSGQGWADTQYF.

The CDR3 DNA follows: TGTGCCAGCAGCGTAGGGTCGGGACTAGGGGAGGGAACGCAGTATTTT. This encodes CASSVGSGLGEGTQYF. The chain has TRBV9 and TRBJ2-3; 8 bases agree with TRBD2. The length of the CDR3 is 16 residues. Per germline, CDR1 SGDLS and CDR2 YYNGEE. The ends lost 0 bases at V and 9 bases at J; junction bases unmatched: 12.

The rearrangement joins TRBV18 to TRBJ1-4; D remains ambiguous. Germline assignment: CDR1 KGHSH and CDR2 LQKENI. V lost 0 bases, J lost 3 bases, and 5 bases lay in between. The CDR3 loop spans 14 amino acids. The CDR3 region is CASSPPIPNEKLFF. The CDR3 nucleotides are TGTGCCAGCTCACCACCCATCCCTAATGAAAAACTGTTTTTT. Looking up the rest from reference TRBV18 and TRBJ1-4 gives the full variable domain: NAGVMQNPRHLVRRRGQEARLRCSPMKGHSHVYWYRQLPEEGLKFMVYLQKENIIDESGMPKERFSAEFPKEGPSILRIQQVVRGDSAAYFCASSPPIPNEKLFFGSGTQLSVL.

The chain uses TRBV7-9 and TRBJ1-4; unclear D gene. Looked up from germline, CDR1 is SEHNR and CDR2 is FQNEAQ (reference sequence). The V end was cut by 1 base, the J end by 14 bases, with 11 bases between. The length of the CDR3 is 12 residues. The CDR3 coding sequence is TGTGCCAGCAGCTTAGAGGGCAGGTCCCTGTTTTTT. Its protein is CASSLEGRSLFF.

The chain has TRBV25-1 and TRBJ2-1; tentatively, D is TRBD1 or TRBD2 (5 bases each). This CDR3 region has 16 residues. V gave up 1 base and J gave up 6 bases, with 16 bases separating them. Looked up from germline, CDR1 is MGHDK and CDR2 is SYGVNS. Here the CDR3 reads CASSELRGSSGNEQFF. The CDR3 coding sequence is TGTGCCAGCAGTGAATTGAGGGGCTCTAGTGGCAATGAGCAGTTCTTC.

This chain links TRBV15 with TRBJ2-3; TRBD2 is a possible D gene (5 bases). The CDR3 consists of 14 residues. Germline CDR1 LNHNV, CDR2 YYDKDF (reference sequence). V was trimmed by 1 base and J by 0 bases, leaving 5 bases between them. In nucleotides, the CDR3 is TGTGCCACCAGCAGAGGGACTAGCACAGATACGCAGTATTTT. It yields the protein CATSRGTSTDTQYF. The full variable domain, with the rest looked up from reference TRBV15 and TRBJ2-3, is DAMVIQNPRYQVTQFGKPVTLSCSQTLNHNVMYWYQQKSSQAPKLLFHYYDKDFNNEADTPDNFQSRRPNTSFCFLDIRSPGLGDTAMYLCATSRGTSTDTQYFGPGTRLTVL.

The rearrangement uses TRBV5-1 and TRBJ2-3; the D gene could be TRBD1 or TRBD2 (5 bases each). The V gene lost 0 bases and the J gene lost 2 bases, with 10 bases spanning the gap. The CDR3 totals 15 residues. Germline CDR1 is SGHRS and CDR2 is YFSETQ. Written as DNA, the CDR3 is TGCGCCAGCAGCTTGGTGGGGGTAGACACAGATACGCAGTATTTT. This codes for CASSLVGVDTDTQYF. The full variable domain, its missing parts supplied by reference TRBV5-1 and TRBJ2-3, is KAGVTQTPRYLIKTRGQQVTLSCSPISGHRSVSWYQQTPGQGLQFLFEYFSETQRNKGNFPGRFSGRQFSNSRSEMNVSTLELGDSALYLCASSLVGVDTDTQYFGPGTRLTVL.

J is TRBJ2-5 and V is TRBV11-2; TRBD1 is a possible D gene (5 bases). In germline, CDR1 is SGHAT, CDR2 FQNNGV. Trimming shortened V by 1 base and J by 1 base, and 13 bases separated the two germline ends. The CDR3 length is 16 residues. CDR3 bases: TGTGCCAGCAGCTTAGGCCCCCTGGGGCTCCAAGAGACCCAGTACTTC. Translation gives CASSLGPLGLQETQYF.

The chain uses TRBV19 and TRBJ2-5; 7 nucleotides agree with TRBD1. In germline, CDR1 is LNHDA, CDR2 SQIVND (reference sequence). V gave up 2 bases and J gave up 2 bases; unmatched junction bases: 2. This CDR3 is built from 14 residues. CDR3 nucleotide sequence: TGTGCCAGTAGTATATCCAGGGGGCAAGAGACCCAGTACTTC. As protein: CASSISRGQETQYF.

The chain recombines TRBV30 with TRBJ2-2; D remains unclear. The germline V and J ends were trimmed by 1 base and 8 bases, with 2 bases remaining between them. The CDR3 covers 10 residues. CDR1 is GTSNPN and CDR2 is SVGIG in the germline V gene (reference sequence). This chain's CDR3 is CAWSEGELFF. CDR3 nucleotides: TGTGCCTGGAGTGAGGGGGAGCTGTTTTTT.

The rearrangement uses TRBV7-9 and TRBJ1-4; TRBD1 matches at 9 bases. The CDR3 has 19 residues. Germline V gives CDR1 SEHNR, CDR2 FQNEAQ (reference sequence). Trimming took 0 bases from V and 0 from J; bases not matched to a gene: 8. CDR3 in amino acids: CASSLAVTGGVATNEKLFF. CDR3 bases: TGTGCCAGCAGCTTAGCGGTGACAGGGGGAGTTGCAACTAATGAAAAACTGTTTTTT.

V gene TRBV7-9 combines with J gene TRBJ2-1, with D possibly TRBD1 on 5 matching bases. Germline-derived CDR1 and CDR2 are SEHNR and FQNEAQ (reference sequence). Between the trimmed V and J ends, which lost 5 bases and 7 bases, there was a span of 18 bases. This CDR3 is built from 15 residues. The CDR3 coding sequence is TGTGCCAGCAGCCTCAACCCCCAGGGTTGGAATGAGCAGTTCTTC. As protein: CASSLNPQGWNEQFF. The complete variable domain, with remaining parts taken from reference TRBV7-9 and TRBJ2-1, reads DTGVSQNPRHKITKRGQNVTFRCDPISEHNRLYWYRQTLGQGPEFLTYFQNEAQLEKSRLLSDRFSAERPKGSFSTLEIQRTEQGDSAMYLCASSLNPQGWNEQFFGPGTRLTVL.

The chain is built from TRBV19 and TRBJ2-7; D is perhaps TRBD1 (6 bases). Trimming took off 4 bases at V and 4 bases at J, with 14 bases between the two ends. The CDR3 totals 14 residues. Germline V gives CDR1 LNHDA, CDR2 SQIVND (reference sequence). In DNA form, the CDR3 reads TGTGCCAGTAGTACGGACAGTAGATCGTACGAGCAGTACTTC. This encodes CASSTDSRSYEQYF.

The chain combines TRBV5-1 with TRBJ1-2; 7 nucleotides line up with TRBD1. The germline V gene encodes CDR1 SGHRS and CDR2 YFSETQ. The CDR3 has 15 residues. The trim removed 0 bases at V and 3 bases at J, leaving 5 bases unmatched. CDR3 protein: CASSLEQGTYYGYTF. CDR3 bases: TGCGCCAGCAGCTTGGAACAGGGGACCTACTATGGCTACACCTTC.

This chain links TRBV5-1 with TRBJ1-2; D ambiguous. The CDR3 totals 15 residues. Trimming removed 0 bases from V and 4 bases from J, with 13 bases in between. CDR1 and CDR2 from the germline V gene are SGHRS and YFSETQ. This chain's CDR3 is CASSLAGGSTYGYTF. The DNA for the CDR3 is TGCGCCAGCAGCTTGGCCGGCGGAAGTACCTATGGCTACACCTTC.

This chain joins TRBV7-9 and TRBJ2-3, with D perhaps TRBD1 or TRBD2 (6 bases each). This CDR3 comprises 13 residues. Trimming took 5 bases from V and 4 from J, leaving 10 bases between them. Germline V lookup: CDR1 SEHNR, CDR2 FQNEAQ (reference sequence). CDR3 amino acids: CASSPRGPDTQYF. Here the CDR3 DNA reads TGTGCCAGCAGCCCTCGGGGGCCAGATACGCAGTATTTT.

The rearrangement joins TRBV11-2 to TRBJ1-2; D gene ambiguous. The V end lost 0 bases, the J end lost 7 bases, and 12 bases lay between the germline ends. CDR1 is SGHAT and CDR2 is FQNNGV in the germline V gene. The CDR3 contains 14 residues. The CDR3 DNA is TGTGCCAGCAGCTTAGAACTAGGGTCGTTTGGCTACACCTTC. Translating it yields CASSLELGSFGYTF.

This clone was observed a handful of times. V usage is TRBV2 and J usage is TRBJ2-5; 8 nucleotides match TRBD1. CDR1 is SNHLY, CDR2 FYNNEI, per germline. V lost 9 bases, J lost 5 bases, and 20 bases stayed unmatched. This CDR3 contains 17 residues. The CDR3 nucleotides are TGTGCCAGGGACAAAAACCCGGACAGGGACGTTCTGGAGACCCAGTACTTC. Its protein product is CARDKNPDRDVLETQYF.

The chain has TRBV2 and TRBJ1-2; D gene ambiguous. Germline V gene data show CDR1 as SNHLY and CDR2 as FYNNEI. V lost 3 bases and J lost 12, with 11 bases in between. This CDR3 contains 11 residues. The CDR3 loop reads CASSDTTPHTF. CDR3 nucleotide sequence: TGTGCCAGCAGTGATACAACGCCGCACACCTTC.

The chain links TRBV7-3 to TRBJ2-3; D gene ambiguous. Germline V gene data show CDR1 as SGHTA and CDR2 as FQGTGA. CDR3 length equals 13 residues. The V gene lost 5 bases and the J gene lost 2 bases, with 8 bases spanning the gap. For the CDR3, the DNA is TGTGCCAGCAGCACTGAGTACACAGATACGCAGTATTTT. Amino acid sequence: CASSTEYTDTQYF.

The chain has TRBV14 and TRBJ2-7; D possibly matches TRBD1 or TRBD2 (5 bases each). Germline CDR1 is SGHDN and CDR2 is FVKESK. The CDR3 is 15 residues long. V lost 1 base and J 5 bases, leaving 15 bases between the germline ends. The DNA for the CDR3 is TGTGCCAGCAGCCAAGCTCGGACGGGGCGCAACGAGCAGTACTTC. Translated: CASSQARTGRNEQYF.

V usage is TRBV12-5 and J usage is TRBJ2-7, with D possibly TRBD1 on 6 matching bases. V lost 5 bases and J lost 0, with 17 bases in between. This CDR3 comprises 16 residues. CDR1 is LGHNT and CDR2 is FRNRAP in the germline V gene. The CDR3 bases are TGTGCTAGTGGTCCACAAACAGGGTCCTTCTCCTACGAGCAGTACTTC. Its translation is CASGPQTGSFSYEQYF.

The chain recombines TRBV6-8 with TRBJ1-1; 9 nucleotides line up with TRBD1. The CDR3 has 13 residues. Germline loops: CDR1 MNHGY, CDR2 SAAAGT. Germline trimming cut 9 bases from V and 5 bases from J; bases unmatched to any gene: 7. In DNA, the CDR3 is TGTGCCAGGCTAGGGACAGGGAAGACTGAAGCTTTCTTT. Its translation: CARLGTGKTEAFF.

The chain joins TRBV2 to TRBJ2-7; no firm D call. V was trimmed by 7 bases and J by 7 bases, leaving 11 bases between them. Germline CDR1 SNHLY, CDR2 FYNNEI. The CDR3 is made up of 11 amino acids. The CDR3 bases are TGTGCCAGCAAGACTCATGGGGAGCAGTACTTC. Protein product: CASKTHGEQYF.

The chain recombines TRBV6-4 with TRBJ1-2; D not resolved. Germline CDR1 reads MRHNA; CDR2 reads SNTAGT. This CDR3 comprises 10 residues. Trimming cost V 7 bases and J 8 bases, with 8 bases left between them. CDR3 sequence: CASTPRGYTF. The CDR3 nucleotides are TGTGCCAGCACCCCTCGGGGCTACACCTTC.